This entry features one TCR beta chain sequence. The antigen is unknown. The CDR3 sequence is 14 residues long. Germline V lookup: CDR1 SGHTA, CDR2 FQGTGA. V was clipped by 5 bases and J by 9 bases; unmatched bases: 11. This entry belongs to a study of cytomegalovirus exposure and HLA in healthy donors. Study-level results: Confirmation in vitro established that three CMV-associated chains were specific for CMV antigens. A cluster of highly shared sequence variants was likely a sequencing artifact.

PCR primers comprised 60 Vbeta and 13 Jbeta primers. The repertoire was sequenced with immunoSEQ multiplex PCR; TCRdb's copy has only in-frame clones and lacks some. The table records approximately 130,000 clones, around 80% of them present only once. The chain uses TRBV7-3 and TRBJ1-1, with TRBD1 matching over 8 bases. The sequenced sample was PBMCs. The TCR was taken from a young man in good health and CMV-seronegative. Written as DNA, the CDR3 is TGTGCCAGCAGCCTCGGGACGGGACAGGAAAAAGCTTTCTTT. It specifies CASSLGTGQEKAFF.